This T cell receptor (beta chain) was obtained from a study of blood T cell repertoires in COVID-19 (dated by TCRdb to about 2020). General notes on the study: Collaborator samples came from the United States, Italy and Spain and covered acute and convalescent phases of COVID-19. Subjects who had been exposed to COVID-19, were actively infected with it, or had recovered from it provided the deeply sampled blood TCRbeta repertoires that made up the dataset. Samples came from the ongoing ImmuneRACE study (first 160 participants) plus 1,254 subjects from 6 global collaborators. The material from the prospective study consisted of cDNA or gDNA derived from T cells, B-cell-depleted T cells, or PBMCs. Where HLA class I and class II types were available, the types were taken from metadata supplied by the sample provider, not from assay-based typing. The repertoires were made available in a free public database intended to serve as a resource for research on the immune response to SARS-CoV-2. Nearly every sample came with metadata listing a de-identified subject ID, COVID-19 status, age in years and sex.

Study-wide findings and limitations: The quantity of clinical and demographic metadata differed by source and by participant and was supplied without curation.

CDR1 MNHEY and CDR2 SMNVEV are derived from the germline V gene (reference sequence). There are 14 amino acids in the CDR3, from cysteine to phenylalanine inclusive. CDR3 DNA only is kept here, 42 bases in frame from base 1. Trimming accounts for 4 bases at V and 2 bases at J, while the number of junction bases matched to no gene is 3. Each collaborating institution followed its own protocols to collect whole blood in K2EDTA tubes. For TCRbeta analysis, collaborator samples were shipped as frozen whole blood, as isolated PBMCs, or as DNA extracted from either sample type. Note on this clone: Its antigen is currently not known. No base qualities exist here, and no much larger clone lies one base off it.

TCRbeta CDR3 regions were amplified from genomic DNA using the immunoSEQ Assay, a bias-controlled multiplex PCR. As for the original processing: Nucleated cell counts per sample were estimated from amplification of reference gene primers within the assay. Sequence reads were collapsed and filtered to measure the absolute abundance of every unique TCRbeta CDR3 rearrangement. For each sample, productive Simpson clonality was calculated as the square root of Simpson's diversity index across productive rearrangements. TCRdb obtained this table from immuneACCESS and retained in-frame rearrangements with V and J assigned. These tables miss some clones; where compared with another copy, unresolved V genes account for less than half of the shortfall, and the remainder is unexplained. Clone size and the V and J calls come from that table; the DNA yielded D and trimming. In this sample the table shows over 90,000 clones, about 91% of which occur a single time. The top ten constitute 3.5% to 4.5% of the sample.

The chain couples TRBV27 to TRBJ2-5; TRBD2 matches 8 bases in the middle. The sample taken for sequencing was peripheral blood. The receptor's source is a man aged 18 to 29 with acute or convalescent COVID-19. The CDR3 corresponds to CASSSLAAQETQYF. The DNA reads as follows: TGTGCCAGCAGTTCACTAGCGGCTCAAGAGACCCAGTACTTC.